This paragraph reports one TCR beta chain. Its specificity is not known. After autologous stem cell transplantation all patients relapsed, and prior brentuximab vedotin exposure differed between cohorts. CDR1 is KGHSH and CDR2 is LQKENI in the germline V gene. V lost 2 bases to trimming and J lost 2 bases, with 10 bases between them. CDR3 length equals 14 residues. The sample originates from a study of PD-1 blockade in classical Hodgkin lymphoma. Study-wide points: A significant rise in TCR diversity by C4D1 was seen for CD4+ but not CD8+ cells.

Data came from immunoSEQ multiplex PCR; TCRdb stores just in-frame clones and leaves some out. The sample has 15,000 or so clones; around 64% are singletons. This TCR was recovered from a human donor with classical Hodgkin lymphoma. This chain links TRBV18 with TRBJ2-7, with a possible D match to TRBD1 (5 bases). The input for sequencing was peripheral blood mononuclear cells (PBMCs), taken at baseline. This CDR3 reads CASSPNDRPYEQYF. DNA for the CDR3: TGTGCCAGCTCACCAAACGACAGACCCTACGAGCAGTACTTC.